This TCR beta chain derives from a study of response to subunit inactivated influenza vaccine. Notes on the study in general: Each seasonal influenza vaccination recruits few new T cells, the authors suggested.

TCRdb processed the RT-PCR reads anew with MiXCR; each CDR3 protein has one entry. The sample lists 650,000 to 800,000 distinct CDR3 sequences, approximately 15% occurring once. This clonotype was seen more than once but under ten times. Its specificity is unknown. The CDR3 length is 13 residues. V was trimmed by 5 bases and J by 8 bases, leaving 11 bases between them. Per germline, CDR1 SGHRS and CDR2 YFSETQ. V usage is TRBV5-1 and J usage is TRBJ1-6; no clear D gene. The input for sequencing was PBMCs from blood, taken around 14 days before vaccination. The origin of this receptor is a man aged 50 or older who received an inactivated influenza vaccine. CDR3 region: CASSIQRDSPLHF. The CDR3 DNA reads as TGCGCCAGCAGTATCCAACGGGATTCACCCCTCCACTTT. Using reference TRBV5-1 and TRBJ1-6 for the parts outside the CDR3, the full variable domain is KAGVTQTPRYLIKTRGQQVTLSCSPISGHRSVSWYQQTPGQGLQFLFEYFSETQRNKGNFPGRFSGRQFSNSRSEMNVSTLELGDSALYLCASSIQRDSPLHFGNGTRLTVT.